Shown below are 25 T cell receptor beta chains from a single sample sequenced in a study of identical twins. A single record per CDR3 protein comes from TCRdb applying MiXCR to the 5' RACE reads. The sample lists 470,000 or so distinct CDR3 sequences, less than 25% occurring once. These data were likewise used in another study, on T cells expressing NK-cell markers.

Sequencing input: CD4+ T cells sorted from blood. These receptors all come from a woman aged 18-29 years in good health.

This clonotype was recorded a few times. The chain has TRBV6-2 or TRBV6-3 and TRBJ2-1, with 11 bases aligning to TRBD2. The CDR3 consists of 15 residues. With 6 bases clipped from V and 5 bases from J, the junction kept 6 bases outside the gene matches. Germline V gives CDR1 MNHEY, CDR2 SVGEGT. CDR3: CASRWGTSGHNEQFF. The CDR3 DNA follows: TGTGCCAGCAGATGGGGGACTAGCGGCCACAATGAGCAGTTCTTC.

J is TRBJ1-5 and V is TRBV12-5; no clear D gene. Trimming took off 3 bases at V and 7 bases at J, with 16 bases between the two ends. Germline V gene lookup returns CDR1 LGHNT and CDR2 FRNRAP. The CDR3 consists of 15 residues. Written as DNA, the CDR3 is TGTGCTAGTGGTTTCGCCGCGGGCAGTTGGCAGCCCCAGCATTTT. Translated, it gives CASGFAAGSWQPQHF.

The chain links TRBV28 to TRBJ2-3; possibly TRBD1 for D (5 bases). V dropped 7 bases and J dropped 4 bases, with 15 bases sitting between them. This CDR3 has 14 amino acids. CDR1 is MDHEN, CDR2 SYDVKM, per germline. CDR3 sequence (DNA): TGTGCCAGCACTGGACACCCAGGCCCAGATACGCAGTATTTT. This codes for CASTGHPGPDTQYF.

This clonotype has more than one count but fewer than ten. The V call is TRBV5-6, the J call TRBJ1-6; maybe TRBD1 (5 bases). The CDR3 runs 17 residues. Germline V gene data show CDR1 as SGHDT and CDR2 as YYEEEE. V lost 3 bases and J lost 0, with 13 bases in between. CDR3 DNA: TGTGCCAGCAGCTGGGGGACGACGAGCTCCTATAATTCACCCCTCCACTTT. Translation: CASSWGTTSSYNSPLHF.

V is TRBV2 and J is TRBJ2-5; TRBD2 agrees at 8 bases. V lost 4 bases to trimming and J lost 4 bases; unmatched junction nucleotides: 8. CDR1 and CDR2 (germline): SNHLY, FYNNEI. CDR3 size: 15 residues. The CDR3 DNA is TGTGCCAGCAGTGTTGGGCTAGCGGGCCCAGAGACCCAGTACTTC. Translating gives CASSVGLAGPETQYF.

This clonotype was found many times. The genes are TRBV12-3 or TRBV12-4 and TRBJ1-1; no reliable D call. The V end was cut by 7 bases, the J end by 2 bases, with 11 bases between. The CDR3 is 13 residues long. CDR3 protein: CASIRFRNTEAFF. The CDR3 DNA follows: TGTGCCAGCATTAGATTCCGTAACACTGAAGCTTTCTTT.

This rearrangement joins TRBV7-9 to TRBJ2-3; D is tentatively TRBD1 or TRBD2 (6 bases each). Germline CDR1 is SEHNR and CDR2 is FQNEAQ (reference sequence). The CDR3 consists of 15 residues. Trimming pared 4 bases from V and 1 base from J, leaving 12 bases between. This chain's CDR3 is CASSSYREGTDTQYF. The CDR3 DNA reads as TGTGCCAGCAGCTCTTACAGGGAGGGCACAGATACGCAGTATTTT.

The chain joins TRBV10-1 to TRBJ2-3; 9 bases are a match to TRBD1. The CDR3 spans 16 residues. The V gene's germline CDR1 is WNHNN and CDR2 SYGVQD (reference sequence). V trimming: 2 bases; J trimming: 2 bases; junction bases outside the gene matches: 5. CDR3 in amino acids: CASSELGQGITDTQYF. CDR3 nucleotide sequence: TGCGCCAGCAGTGAGCTCGGACAGGGGATCACAGATACGCAGTATTTT.

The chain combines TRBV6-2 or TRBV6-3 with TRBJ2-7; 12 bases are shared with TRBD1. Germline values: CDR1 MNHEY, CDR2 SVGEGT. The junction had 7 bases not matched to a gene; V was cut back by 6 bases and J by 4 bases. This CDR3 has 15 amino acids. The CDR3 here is CASRSGTGGAYEQYF. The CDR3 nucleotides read TGTGCCAGCAGATCCGGGACAGGGGGCGCGTACGAGCAGTACTTC.

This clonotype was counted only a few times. The CDR3 coding sequence is TGCAGTGCTAGAAAAGCAAATGAAGCTTTCTTT. Protein sequence: CSARKANEAFF. The genes are TRBV20-1 and TRBJ1-1; D gene unclear. The CDR3 has 11 residues. The V end was cut by 2 bases, the J end by 7 bases, with 8 bases between. Germline CDR1 reads DFQATT; CDR2 reads SNEGSKA (reference sequence).

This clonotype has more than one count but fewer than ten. CDR3 DNA: TGCAGTGCTAGAGACGCCCCTCTCGAGGATGAGCAGTTCTTC. It codes for CSARDAPLEDEQFF. This chain joins TRBV20-1 and TRBJ2-1; the D is unclear. The CDR3 covers 14 residues. V was clipped by 0 bases and J by 8 bases, with 14 bases between them. Germline CDR1 reads DFQATT; CDR2 reads SNEGSKA (reference sequence).

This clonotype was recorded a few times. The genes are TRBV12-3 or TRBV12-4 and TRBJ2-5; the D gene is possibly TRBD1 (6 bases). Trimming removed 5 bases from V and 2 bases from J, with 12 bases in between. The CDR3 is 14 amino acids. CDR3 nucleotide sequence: TGTGCCAGCAGTCCGCCGGGACAACAAGAGACCCAGTACTTC. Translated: CASSPPGQQETQYF.

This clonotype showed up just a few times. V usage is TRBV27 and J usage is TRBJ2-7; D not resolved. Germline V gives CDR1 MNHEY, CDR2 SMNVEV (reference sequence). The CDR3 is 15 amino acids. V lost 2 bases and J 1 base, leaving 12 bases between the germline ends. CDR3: CASSLRPEASYEQYF. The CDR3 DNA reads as TGTGCCAGCAGTTTACGGCCAGAGGCGTCCTACGAGCAGTACTTC.

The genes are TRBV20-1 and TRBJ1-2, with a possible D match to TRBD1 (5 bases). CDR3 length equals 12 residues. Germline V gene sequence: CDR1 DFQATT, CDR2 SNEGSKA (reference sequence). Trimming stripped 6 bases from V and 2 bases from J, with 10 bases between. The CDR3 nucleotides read TGCAGTGCGCCAGGGAGGAACTATGGCTACACCTTC. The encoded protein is CSAPGRNYGYTF.

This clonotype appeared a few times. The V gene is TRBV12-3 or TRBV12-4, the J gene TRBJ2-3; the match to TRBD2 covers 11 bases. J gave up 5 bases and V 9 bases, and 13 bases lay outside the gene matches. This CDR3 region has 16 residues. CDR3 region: CASLRGLAGGEDTQYF. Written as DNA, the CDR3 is TGTGCCAGTTTAAGAGGGCTAGCGGGAGGTGAAGATACGCAGTATTTT.

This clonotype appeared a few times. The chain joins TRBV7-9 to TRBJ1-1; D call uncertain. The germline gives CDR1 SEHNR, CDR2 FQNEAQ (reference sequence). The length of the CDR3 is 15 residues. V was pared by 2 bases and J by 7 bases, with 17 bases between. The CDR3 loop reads CASSLTFLLTGEAFF. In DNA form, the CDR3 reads TGTGCCAGCAGCTTAACTTTTCTCCTCACCGGTGAAGCTTTCTTT.

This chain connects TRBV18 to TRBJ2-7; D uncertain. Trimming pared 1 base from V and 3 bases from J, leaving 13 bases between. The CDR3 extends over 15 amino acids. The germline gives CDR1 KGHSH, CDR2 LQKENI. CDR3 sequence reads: CASSPQGIGNYEQYF. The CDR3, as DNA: TGTGCCAGCTCACCACAGGGTATAGGAAACTACGAGCAGTACTTC. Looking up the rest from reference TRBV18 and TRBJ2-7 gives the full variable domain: NAGVMQNPRHLVRRRGQEARLRCSPMKGHSHVYWYRQLPEEGLKFMVYLQKENIIDESGMPKERFSAEFPKEGPSILRIQQVVRGDSAAYFCASSPQGIGNYEQYFGPGTRLTVT.

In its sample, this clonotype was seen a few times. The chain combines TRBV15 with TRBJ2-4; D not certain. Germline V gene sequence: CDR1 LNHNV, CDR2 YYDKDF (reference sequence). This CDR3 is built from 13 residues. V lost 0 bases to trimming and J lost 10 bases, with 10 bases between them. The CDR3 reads CATSREDSRIQYF. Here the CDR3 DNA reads TGTGCCACCAGCAGAGAAGACTCCAGGATTCAGTACTTC. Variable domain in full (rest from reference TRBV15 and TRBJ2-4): DAMVIQNPRYQVTQFGKPVTLSCSQTLNHNVMYWYQQKSSQAPKLLFHYYDKDFNNEADTPDNFQSRRPNTSFCFLDIRSPGLGDTAMYLCATSREDSRIQYFGAGTRLSVL.

The CDR3 protein is CASSVTSGFSYEQYF. Here the CDR3 DNA reads TGTGCCAGCAGTGTAACTAGCGGATTCTCCTACGAGCAGTACTTC. This chain connects TRBV25-1 to TRBJ2-7, with 8 nucleotides matching TRBD2. The CDR3 consists of 15 residues. V shed 4 bases and J 0 bases; nucleotides not matched to a gene: 5. In germline, CDR1 is MGHDK, CDR2 SYGVNS.

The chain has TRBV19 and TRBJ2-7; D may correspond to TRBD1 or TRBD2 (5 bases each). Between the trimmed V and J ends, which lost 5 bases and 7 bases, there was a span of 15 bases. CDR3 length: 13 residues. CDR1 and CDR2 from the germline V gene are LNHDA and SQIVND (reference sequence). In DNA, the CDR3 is TGTGCCAGTAGTGCCCCGGGACGATGGGAGCAGTACTTC. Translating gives CASSAPGRWEQYF.

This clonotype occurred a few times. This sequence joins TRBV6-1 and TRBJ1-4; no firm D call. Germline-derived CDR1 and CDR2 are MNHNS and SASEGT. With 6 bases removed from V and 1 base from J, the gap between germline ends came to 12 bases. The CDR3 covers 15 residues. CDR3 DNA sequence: TGTGCCAGCAGGCCCCCGGGGAGAACTAATGAAAAACTGTTTTTT. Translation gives CASRPPGRTNEKLFF.

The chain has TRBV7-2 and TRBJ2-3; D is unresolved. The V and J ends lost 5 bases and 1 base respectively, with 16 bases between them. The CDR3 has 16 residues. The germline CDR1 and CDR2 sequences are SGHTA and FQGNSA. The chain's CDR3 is CASSPRPPGGTDTQYF. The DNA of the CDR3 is TGTGCCAGCAGCCCCCGACCGCCAGGAGGCACAGATACGCAGTATTTT. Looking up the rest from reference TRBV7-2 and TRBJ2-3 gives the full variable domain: GAGVSQSPSNKVTEKGKDVELRCDPISGHTALYWYRQSLGQGLEFLIYFQGNSAPDKSGLPSDRFSAERTGGSVSTLTIQRTQQEDSAVYLCASSPRPPGGTDTQYFGPGTRLTVL.

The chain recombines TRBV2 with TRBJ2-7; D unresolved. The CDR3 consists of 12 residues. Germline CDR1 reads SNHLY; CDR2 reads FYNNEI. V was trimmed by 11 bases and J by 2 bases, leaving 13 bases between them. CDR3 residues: CAGRSTAYEQYF. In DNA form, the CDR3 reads TGTGCCGGGCGATCCACCGCCTACGAGCAGTACTTC.

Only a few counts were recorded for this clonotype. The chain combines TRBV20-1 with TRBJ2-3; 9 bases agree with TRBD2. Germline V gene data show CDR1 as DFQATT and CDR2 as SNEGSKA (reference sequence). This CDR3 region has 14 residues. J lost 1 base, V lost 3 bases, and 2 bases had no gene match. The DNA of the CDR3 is TGCAGTGCTAGGGCTAGCGGGGGCACAGATACGCAGTATTTT. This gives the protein CSARASGGTDTQYF.

The CDR3, as DNA: TGCGGGGGGGGACGGCCCCAAGAGACCCAGTACTTC. Amino acids: CGGGRPQETQYF. This sequence joins TRBV29-1 and TRBJ2-5, with 7 bases that match TRBD2. This CDR3 has 12 residues. The germline V gene encodes CDR1 SQVTM and CDR2 ANQGSEA.